The present TCR beta chain was sequenced within a study of blood T cells in healthy people across ages. On the study more broadly: Researchers report that template switching captured about one barcoded beta molecule per two T cells.

Whole-study findings and limits: Correlation between TCR beta diversity and naive T cell percentage was strong.

Then a second PCR, running roughly 7 to 11 cycles, was carried out with a sample-barcoded 5' primer and a J-beta primer mix. One entry per CDR3 protein, called by TCRdb with MiXCR from the 5' RACE reads. The sample includes about 1.6 million distinct CDR3 sequences, about 35% of them seen just once. The V gene's germline CDR1 is DFQATT and CDR2 SNEGSKA (reference sequence). This CDR3 has 13 amino acids. This clonotype showed up just a few times. Its antigen is currently unknown. A junction boundary mismatches the germline segment, possibly from a read error. This TCR was recovered from a woman aged 25 to 39 in good health. Specimen: blood. The genes are TRBV20-1 and TRBJ2-5; 12 bases align to TRBD2. CDR3 DNA sequence: TGCAGTGCCGAGACTAGCGGGGGAGAGGCCCAGTACTTC. Translated: CSAETSGGEAQYF.